This entry features one T cell receptor (beta chain) sequence. Its target is not known. PCR involved 60 Vbeta and 13 Jbeta primers. Assay used: immunoSEQ multiplex PCR; TCRdb lists only in-frame clones, some missing. The data contain around 64,000 clones, 65% to 90% of them seen just once; the ten biggest clones take up roughly 10%. This entry belongs to a study of cytomegalovirus exposure and HLA in healthy donors. As for the study in general: Among approximately 400 genotyped donors, around 81% fell in the Caucasian-associated ancestry cluster. Study-wide points: Association of a missense DCLRE1C variant with TCR beta V- and J-gene trimming was reported in a later analysis. In a later analysis, CMV-associated beta chains were mostly HLA-associated, it appeared. Later on, an analysis found that several of the most significant clusters appeared to be linked to common viral pathogens, which included parvovirus B19.

The ends were cut back, 6 bases at V and 2 bases at J, with 5 bases in the middle. CDR1 is MGHDK and CDR2 is SYGVNS in the germline V gene. CDR3 size: 11 residues. The receptor's source is a female donor in good health and CMV-seronegative. Sample: PBMCs. This sequence joins TRBV25-1 and TRBJ2-7; tentatively, D is TRBD1 (5 bases). CDR3 protein: CASSRAYEQYF. As DNA, the CDR3 is TGTGCCAGCAGCAGGGCCTACGAGCAGTACTTC.